This is a list of T cell receptor beta chains from one sample in a study of identical twins. TCRdb analysed the 5' RACE reads with MiXCR anew, one entry per CDR3 protein. The table shows about 200,000 distinct CDR3 sequences, with around 9.6% occurring only once. The sample was memory (CD45RO+) T cells sorted from blood. Receptor source: a woman younger than 30 in good health. Both conserved end residues are part of each CDR3. A D gene is named only where the DNA matches it firmly. Clone size is given for some rows only: seen once, a few or many times, or a class if the clone is expanded.

D	V	size	J	DNA	CDR3
-	TRBV7-2	many	TRBJ2-3	TGTGCCAGCAGTTCGGGGGAGGGCACAGATACGCAGTATTTT	CASSSGEGTDTQYF
-	TRBV7-2	few	TRBJ2-1	TGTGCCAGCAGCTTAGCTTCTAGGAGTGAGCAGTTCTTC	CASSLASRSEQFF
-	TRBV28	-	TRBJ1-1	TGTGCCAGCAAACCTGAGTTCGGACCAAGGACTGAAGCTTTCTTT	CASKPEFGPRTEAFF
TRBD1	TRBV12-3/TRBV12-4	-	TRBJ1-1	TGTGCCAGCATCACAGACAGGGGCCACACTGAAGCTTTCTTT	CASITDRGHTEAFF
-	TRBV2	few	TRBJ2-1	TGTGCCAGCAGTGTGAGTCTCAATGAGCAGTTCTTC	CASSVSLNEQFF
TRBD2	TRBV20-1	few	TRBJ2-3	TGCAGTGCCCAAAGACCTAGCGGGGGGAGCGCAGATACGCAGTATTTT	CSAQRPSGGSADTQYF
-	TRBV20-1	-	TRBJ1-5	TGCAGTGCTAGGGGGGCCCGGGGGCGGCCCCAGCATTTT	CSARGARGRPQHF
-	TRBV7-2	few	TRBJ2-4	TGTGCCAGCAGCTTAGAGGGTCCCCCTGTGGACATTCAGTACTTC	CASSLEGPPVDIQYF
TRBD1	TRBV2	-	TRBJ2-2	TGTGCCAGCACCAGGGACAGGATCGCCGGGGAGCTGTTTTTT	CASTRDRIAGELFF
TRBD1	TRBV18	-	TRBJ2-5	TGTGCCAGCTCCCCACGACAGGGTCAGGGGGAGACCCAGTACTTC	CASSPRQGQGETQYF
TRBD1	TRBV18	-	TRBJ2-3	TGTGCCAGCTCGCCGGGACAGGGGTTCCCAGATACGCAGTATTTT	CASSPGQGFPDTQYF
-	TRBV4-3	-	TRBJ2-5	TGCGCCAGCAGCCAAGATATAATGGACCGGGGACGCCAGTACTTC	CASSQDIMDRGRQYF
TRBD2	TRBV6-2/TRBV6-3	few	TRBJ2-7	TGTGCCAGCAGTTATCGCGGACTAGCAGGGTACGAGCAGTACTTC	CASSYRGLAGYEQYF
TRBD2	TRBV2	few	TRBJ2-3	TGTGCCAGCAGGAGGGAGCGGGAGGCCACAGATACGCAGTATTTT	CASRREREATDTQYF
-	TRBV6-5	-	TRBJ2-5	TGTGCCACCGGAGGTGGGGGGAGGGAGACCCAGTACTTC	CATGGGGRETQYF
TRBD1	TRBV2	few	TRBJ2-3	TGTGCCAGCAGTGACAGGGGGCGGGATACGCAGTATTTT	CASSDRGRDTQYF
-	TRBV20-1	few	TRBJ1-1	TGCAGTGCAAGCCCCGACGGGATGAACACTGAAGCTTTCTTT	CSASPDGMNTEAFF
-	TRBV5-6	few	TRBJ2-7	TGTGCCAGCAGCTTGGGTAGCGGAGCCATGTTCTACGAGCAGTACTTC	CASSLGSGAMFYEQYF
-	TRBV7-3	-	TRBJ2-1	TGTGCCAGCAGCTTAACCCGTTCGTCTGACTACAATGAGCAGTTCTTC	CASSLTRSSDYNEQFF
-	TRBV10-3	few	TRBJ1-2	TGTGCCATCAGTGAGTCTCGGGAGTCCTATGGCTACACCTTC	CAISESRESYGYTF
-	TRBV5-4	-	TRBJ2-5	TGTGCCAGCAGCGGGCAGTCATCCCAAGAGACCCAGTACTTC	CASSGQSSQETQYF
-	TRBV29-1	-	TRBJ2-6	TGCAGCGTTGGAAGGGGGGGCTCTGGGGCCAACGTCCTGACTTTC	CSVGRGGSGANVLTF
TRBD1	TRBV7-2	many	TRBJ1-2	TGTGCCAGCAGCCCGGGACAGATCTATGGCTACACCTTC	CASSPGQIYGYTF
-	TRBV12-3/TRBV12-4	many	TRBJ1-2	TGTGCCAGCAGTTTTACCCATACCCCTGGATATTATGGCTACACCTTC	CASSFTHTPGYYGYTF
-	TRBV6-2/TRBV6-3	-	TRBJ2-7	TGTGCCAGCAGGGAACTAGGAGGGGCGAGACTTGACGAGCAGTACTTC	CASRELGGARLDEQYF
TRBD1	TRBV25-1	few	TRBJ2-7	TGTGCCAGCAGTGAGGCGGCAGGGGGTGCGCTTTATTACGAGCAGTACTTC	CASSEAAGGALYYEQYF
-	TRBV6-5	few	TRBJ2-5	TGTGCCAGCAGTTACTCTGGGACAAGATTTGAGACCCAGTACTTC	CASSYSGTRFETQYF
-	TRBV18	few	TRBJ2-1	TGTGCCAGCTCACCCGGGAGATCTGATGAGCAGTTCTTC	CASSPGRSDEQFF
-	TRBV7-2	-	TRBJ2-7	TGTGCCAGCAGCCGCACCGGGTGGGGGCCTACCTACGAGCAGTACTTC	CASSRTGWGPTYEQYF
-	TRBV11-2	few	TRBJ2-7	TGTGCCAGCAGCCCCCGGGTTGGGAGGGGGGATTCCGAGCAGTACTTC	CASSPRVGRGDSEQYF
-	TRBV19	few	TRBJ2-3	TGTGCCAGTAGTATGCCCCCAGATACGCAGTATTTT	CASSMPPDTQYF
-	TRBV11-2	few	TRBJ2-7	TGTGCCAGCAGCCCAAACGGGCGGTTCTACGAGCAGTACTTC	CASSPNGRFYEQYF
-	TRBV7-9	-	TRBJ1-1	TGTGCCAGCAGCATCCAGGGTGACACTGAAGCTTTCTTT	CASSIQGDTEAFF
-	TRBV10-3	many	TRBJ2-3	TGTGCCATCAGACCAGGTGGGGGGGCCACAGATACGCAGTATTTT	CAIRPGGGATDTQYF
TRBD1	TRBV6-1	few	TRBJ2-3	TGTGCCAGCAGTGACAGGGGGAGAATCACAGATACGCAGTATTTT	CASSDRGRITDTQYF
TRBD1	TRBV20-1	many	TRBJ1-1	TGCAGTGCTGGACAGGGGGCGACTGAAGCTTTCTTT	CSAGQGATEAFF
-	TRBV5-1	-	TRBJ2-2	TGCGCCAGCAGCTGGGACCTCAACGTGGGGCTGTTTTTT	CASSWDLNVGLFF
-	TRBV7-9	few	TRBJ2-5	TGTGCCAGCAGCTTAGCGCTTCGGGCGAACCACGCGGAGACCCAGTACTTC	CASSLALRANHAETQYF
TRBD1	TRBV4-2	-	TRBJ2-6	TGTGCCAGCAACCTGCGGGACAGGGCAGACTCTGGGGCCAACGTCCTGACTTTC	CASNLRDRADSGANVLTF
-	TRBV20-1	-	TRBJ2-7	TGCAGTGCTAGTTCGGGACTCAGGACCGGGTGGCAGTACTTC	CSASSGLRTGWQYF
-	TRBV30	-	TRBJ2-7	TGTGCCTATAACAGGATATTAACCTACGAGCAGTACTTC	CAYNRILTYEQYF
-	TRBV25-1	-	TRBJ2-7	TGTGCCAGCAGGGGAGCGGTCCTGGACCGACTCTACGAGCAGTACTTC	CASRGAVLDRLYEQYF
-	TRBV12-3/TRBV12-4	few	TRBJ1-6	TGTGCCAGCAGTTTTTGGCAAGGAAATTCACCCCTCCACTTT	CASSFWQGNSPLHF
-	TRBV7-8	many	TRBJ1-1	TGTGCCAGCAGCTTGTTCGGGACTGAAGCTTTCTTT	CASSLFGTEAFF
-	TRBV7-3	-	TRBJ2-3	TGTGCCAGCAGCTTAGCGGGGGCGCGAGGGGTTACGCAGTATTTT	CASSLAGARGVTQYF
-	TRBV2	-	TRBJ1-1	TGTGCCAGCAGTGAAGAGGGTATGAACACTGAAGCTTTCTTT	CASSEEGMNTEAFF
-	TRBV5-6	few	TRBJ2-2	TGTGCCAGCAGCAAATGGAGGGCCGGGGAGCTGTTTTTT	CASSKWRAGELFF
TRBD2	TRBV15	-	TRBJ2-7	TGTGCCACCAGCAGAGGGAATAGCGGGTCCTACGAGCAGTACTTC	CATSRGNSGSYEQYF
TRBD1	TRBV7-2	few	TRBJ2-7	TGTGCCAGCAGCCTACAGGGGCTTGCTTCCGAGCAGTACTTC	CASSLQGLASEQYF
-	TRBV15	many	TRBJ2-2	TGTGCCACCAGCAGGGCGTGGGATTCCGGGGAGCTGTTTTTT	CATSRAWDSGELFF
-	TRBV6-5	-	TRBJ2-7	TGTGCCAGCAGTTATAACGCGGGACCTGCCGAGCAGTACTTC	CASSYNAGPAEQYF
-	TRBV6-5	few	TRBJ2-1	TGTGCCAGCAGTTACTCGCCCCAGGGGCCCTCCTACAATGAGCAGTTCTTC	CASSYSPQGPSYNEQFF
-	TRBV4-3	-	TRBJ2-3	TGCGCCAGCAGCCGGGGCCCTCCTAGCACAGATACGCAGTATTTT	CASSRGPPSTDTQYF
-	TRBV3-1	few	TRBJ2-7	TGTGCCAGCAGCCAAGGGGGACTCAGCTACGAGCAGTACTTC	CASSQGGLSYEQYF
-	TRBV10-3	-	TRBJ1-2	TGTGCCATCAGTGAGTCCCGGTATGGCTACACCTTC	CAISESRYGYTF
TRBD2	TRBV6-2/TRBV6-3	-	TRBJ2-2	TGTGCCAGCAGAGAGGGAGGGTCCACCGGGGAGCTGTTTTTT	CASREGGSTGELFF
TRBD2	TRBV6-5	-	TRBJ2-3	TGTGCCAGCCGGGGGGACACAGATACGCAGTATTTT	CASRGDTDTQYF
-	TRBV7-8	many	TRBJ2-7	TGTGCCAGCAGCTCGTTGACAGGTGCCTACGAGCAGTACTTC	CASSSLTGAYEQYF
TRBD2	TRBV15	-	TRBJ2-1	TGTGCCACCAGCATGGGCGGGAGAGGGGACAATGAGCAGTTCTTC	CATSMGGRGDNEQFF
TRBD2	TRBV6-5	-	TRBJ2-5	TGTGCCAGCAGTTACTCGGGACTAGGCGGGACCCAGTACTTC	CASSYSGLGGTQYF